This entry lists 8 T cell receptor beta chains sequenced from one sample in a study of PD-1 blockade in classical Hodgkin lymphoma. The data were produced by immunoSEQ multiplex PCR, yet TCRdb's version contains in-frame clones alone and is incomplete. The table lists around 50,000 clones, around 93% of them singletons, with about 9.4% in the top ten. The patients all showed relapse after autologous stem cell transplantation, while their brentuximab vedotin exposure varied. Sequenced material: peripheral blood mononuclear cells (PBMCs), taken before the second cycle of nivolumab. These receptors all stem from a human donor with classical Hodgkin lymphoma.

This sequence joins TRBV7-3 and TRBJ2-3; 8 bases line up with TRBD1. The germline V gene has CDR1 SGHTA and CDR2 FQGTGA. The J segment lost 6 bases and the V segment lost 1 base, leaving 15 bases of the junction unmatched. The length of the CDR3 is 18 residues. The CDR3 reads CASSLKVMGTGAFDTQYF. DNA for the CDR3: TGTGCCAGCAGCTTAAAAGTCATGGGGACAGGAGCTTTTGATACGCAGTATTTT. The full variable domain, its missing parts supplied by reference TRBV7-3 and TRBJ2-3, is GAGVSQTPSNKVTEKGKYVELRCDPISGHTALYWYRQSLGQGPEFLIYFQGTGAADDSGLPNDRFFAVRPEGSVSTLKIQRTERGDSAVYLCASSLKVMGTGAFDTQYFGPGTRLTVL.

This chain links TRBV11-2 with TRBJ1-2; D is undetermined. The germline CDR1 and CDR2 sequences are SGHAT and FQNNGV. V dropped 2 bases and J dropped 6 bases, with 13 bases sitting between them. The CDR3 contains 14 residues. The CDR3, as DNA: TGTGCCAGCAGCTTACTGGCAGTTCCAAATGGCTACACCTTC. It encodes CASSLLAVPNGYTF.

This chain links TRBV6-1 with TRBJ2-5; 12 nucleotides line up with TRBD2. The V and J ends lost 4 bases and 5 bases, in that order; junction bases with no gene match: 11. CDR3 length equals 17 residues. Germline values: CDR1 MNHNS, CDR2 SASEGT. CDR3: CASSATSGGFPQETQYF. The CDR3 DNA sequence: TGTGCCAGCAGTGCCACTAGCGGGGGGTTCCCCCAGGAGACCCAGTACTTC.

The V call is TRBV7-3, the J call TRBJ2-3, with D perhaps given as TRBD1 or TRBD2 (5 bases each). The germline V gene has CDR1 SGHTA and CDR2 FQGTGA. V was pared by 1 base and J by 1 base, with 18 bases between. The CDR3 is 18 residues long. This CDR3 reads CASSLIGRDGVGTDTQYF. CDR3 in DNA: TGTGCCAGCAGCTTAATCGGCAGGGACGGGGTAGGCACAGATACGCAGTATTTT.

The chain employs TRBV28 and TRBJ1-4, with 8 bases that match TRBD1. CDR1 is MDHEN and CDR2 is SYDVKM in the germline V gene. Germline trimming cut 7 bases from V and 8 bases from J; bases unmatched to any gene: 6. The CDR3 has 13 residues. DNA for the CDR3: TGTGCCAGCACTTACCAGGGGGCGGAAAAACTGTTTTTT. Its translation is CASTYQGAEKLFF. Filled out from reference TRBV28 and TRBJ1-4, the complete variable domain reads DVKVTQSSRYLVKRTGEKVFLECVQDMDHENMFWYRQDPGLGLRLIYFSYDVKMKEKGDIPEGYSVSREKKERFSLILESASTNQTSMYLCASTYQGAEKLFFGSGTQLSVL.

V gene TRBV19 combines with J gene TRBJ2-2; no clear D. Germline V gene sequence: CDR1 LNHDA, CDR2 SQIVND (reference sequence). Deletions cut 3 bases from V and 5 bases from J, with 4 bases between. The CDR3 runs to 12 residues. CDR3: CASSIGTGELFF. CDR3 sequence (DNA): TGTGCCAGTAGTATCGGGACCGGGGAGCTGTTTTTT.

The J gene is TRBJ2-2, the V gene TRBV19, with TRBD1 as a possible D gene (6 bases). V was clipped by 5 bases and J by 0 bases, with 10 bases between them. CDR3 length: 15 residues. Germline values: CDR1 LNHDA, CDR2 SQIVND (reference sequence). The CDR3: CASSFWTANTGELFF. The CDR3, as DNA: TGTGCCAGTAGTTTCTGGACAGCGAACACCGGGGAGCTGTTTTTT.

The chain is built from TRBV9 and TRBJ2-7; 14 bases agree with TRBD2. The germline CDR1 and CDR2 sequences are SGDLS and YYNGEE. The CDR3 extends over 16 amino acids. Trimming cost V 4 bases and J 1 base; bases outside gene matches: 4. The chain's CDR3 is CASSSGLAGGSYEQYF. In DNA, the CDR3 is TGTGCCAGCAGCTCCGGACTAGCGGGAGGATCCTACGAGCAGTACTTC. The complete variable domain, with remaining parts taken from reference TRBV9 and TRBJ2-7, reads DSGVTQTPKHLITATGQRVTLRCSPRSGDLSVYWYQQSLDQGLQFLIQYYNGEERAKGNILERFSAQQFPDLHSELNLSSLELGDSALYFCASSSGLAGGSYEQYFGPGTRLTVT.